The present T cell receptor beta chain was sequenced within a study of blood T cell repertoires in COVID-19 (dated by TCRdb to 2018 to 2020). Describing the broader study: Samples from collaborators originated in the United States, Italy and Spain and spanned both the acute and convalescent phases of COVID-19. Nearly every sample came with metadata listing a de-identified subject ID, COVID-19 status, age in years and sex. The repertoires were released in a freely available public database meant as a resource for research on the immune response to SARS-CoV-2. Where available, HLA class I and class II types were taken from metadata supplied by the sample provider and were not determined by assay-based typing. The material from the prospective study consisted of cDNA or gDNA derived from T cells, B-cell-depleted T cells, or PBMCs. The samples were drawn from the first 160 participants of the ongoing ImmuneRACE study and from 950 to 1,500 subjects provided by 6 global collaborators. The dataset comprised deeply sampled blood TCRbeta repertoires from subjects exposed to, actively infected with, or recovered from COVID-19.

Whole blood was collected in K2EDTA tubes by collaborating institutions according to the institutions' own protocols. For TCRbeta analysis, collaborators shipped samples as frozen whole blood, isolated PBMCs, or DNA extracted from either of those sample types. The paper's findings and limits, for the study overall: The quantity of clinical and demographic metadata differed by source and by participant and was supplied without curation.

The CDR3 runs 15 residues from the cysteine to the phenylalanine. Of all the DNA, just the CDR3 is kept, 45 bases in frame from base 1. CDR1 and CDR2, looked up from the germline V gene, are SGHTS and YDEGEE. Cut back by 0 bases and 3 bases, the V and J ends lie 7 bases apart. TCRbeta CDR3 regions were amplified from genomic DNA by means of the immunoSEQ Assay, a bias-controlled multiplex PCR. The paper's processing steps were these. The number of nucleated cells in each sample was estimated from the amplification of reference gene primers within the assay. To quantify the absolute abundance of each unique TCRbeta CDR3 rearrangement, sequence reads were collapsed and filtered. Productive Simpson clonality was computed per sample as the square root of Simpson's diversity index over productive rearrangements. In its TCRdb copy, this immuneACCESS table keeps in-frame sequences only and misses some clones. Where compared with another copy, unresolved V genes explain less than half of these, and the others have no known cause. V, J and clone size are taken as reported in that table, and D and trimming were inferred from the DNA itself. This sample gives under 60,000 clones in total; just under 85% of them show up just once. The ten most abundant clones make up 3.5% to 4.5% of the sample.

To note about this clone: Its antigen specificity is not known. Qualities for individual bases were not recorded, and no much larger clone is one base off.

The sequencing input was peripheral blood. The chain employs TRBV5-8 and TRBJ1-6; the D gene is not confidently resolved. This receptor was identified in a man in his sixties with acute or convalescent COVID-19. At the DNA level, the sequence is TGTGCCAGCAGCTTGGCCGAGGTCTATAATTCACCCCTCCACTTT. This sequence encodes CASSLAEVYNSPLHF.